A selection of T cell receptor beta chains follows, all from one sample in a study of neurological immune-mediated disorders. Using its own MiXCR run on the 5' RACE reads, TCRdb lists one record per CDR3 protein. This sample yields tens of thousands of distinct CDR3 sequences, of which roughly 3.8% are seen a single time; 5.5% to 7.5% belongs to the top ten. Specimen: PBMCs. The receptors here all came from a man in his 60s with multiple sclerosis. Each CDR3 is given with its conserved first and last residue. A D gene is named only where the DNA matches it firmly. Rows may omit the clone size; those that give it use once, few, many or a size class.

TRBJ1-3	TRBD1	many	TRBV28	CASSSPGQGSTIYF	TGTGCCAGCAGTTCCCCGGGACAGGGAAGCACCATATATTTT
TRBJ2-6	-	many	TRBV6-1	CASSTGRSGANVLTF	TGTGCCAGCAGCACCGGGCGCTCTGGGGCCAACGTCCTGACTTTC
TRBJ2-3	-	many	TRBV7-2	CASSRGSDTQYF	TGTGCCAGCAGCCGGGGGTCAGATACGCAGTATTTT
TRBJ1-1	-	many	TRBV28	CASSANMNTEAFF	TGTGCCAGCAGCGCTAACATGAACACTGAAGCTTTCTTT
TRBJ2-7	-	many	TRBV5-1	CASSLDGQGTNEQYF	TGCGCCAGCAGCTTGGACGGGCAGGGGACCAACGAGCAGTACTTC
TRBJ1-2	TRBD1	-	TRBV5-1	CASGTGGTNYGYTF	TGCGCCAGCGGGACAGGGGGCACCAACTATGGCTACACCTTC
TRBJ2-1	-	many	TRBV15	CATSRMGRNNEQFF	TGTGCCACCAGCAGGATGGGACGCAACAATGAGCAGTTCTTC
TRBJ1-4	-	few	TRBV12-3/TRBV12-4	CASSLRVTNEKLFF	TGTGCCAGCAGTCTCAGGGTTACTAATGAAAAACTGTTTTTT
TRBJ2-1	-	few	TRBV24-1	CATRRGNEQFF	TGTGCCACCCGAAGAGGAAATGAGCAGTTCTTC
TRBJ2-1	TRBD1	many	TRBV15	CATSRTGTGGAYEQFF	TGTGCCACCAGCAGAACCGGGACAGGGGGCGCGTATGAGCAGTTCTTC
TRBJ2-5	TRBD2	many	TRBV3-1	CASSLISGTLETQYF	TGTGCCAGCAGCTTAATTAGCGGGACGCTAGAGACCCAGTACTTC
TRBJ2-3	-	many	TRBV10-3	CAVRSTDTQYF	TGTGCCGTACGGAGCACAGATACGCAGTATTTT
TRBJ1-1	-	many	TRBV5-5	CAGQWGSDTEAFF	TGTGCCGGGCAGTGGGGTAGTGACACTGAAGCTTTCTTT
TRBJ2-1	-	many	TRBV5-6	CASSLLILPGEQFF	TGTGCCAGCAGCTTGCTTATATTGCCCGGGGAGCAGTTCTTC
TRBJ1-1	-	few	TRBV2	CASTLKGIQNTEAFF	TGTGCCAGCACCCTAAAGGGGATCCAGAACACTGAAGCTTTCTTT
TRBJ2-5	TRBD2	-	TRBV20-1	CSSRAGGAETQYF	TGCAGCTCCCGGGCCGGGGGGGCGGAGACCCAGTACTTC
TRBJ1-3	TRBD1	-	TRBV5-5	CASSLEGAGGNTIYF	TGTGCCAGCAGCCTAGAGGGGGCTGGAGGAAACACCATATATTTT
TRBJ1-5	TRBD1	many	TRBV24-1	CATSDLERGQKYQPQHF	TGTGCCACCAGTGATTTGGAGAGGGGACAGAAATATCAGCCCCAGCATTTT
TRBJ2-1	TRBD2	many	TRBV5-1	CASSLGGLGLDEQFF	TGCGCCAGCAGCTTGGGGGGACTAGGTTTGGATGAGCAGTTCTTC
TRBJ2-3	-	few	TRBV20-1	CSARSEAQYF	TGCAGTGCTAGGTCAGAGGCGCAGTATTTT
TRBJ2-2	TRBD1	many	TRBV9	CASSERGPFTGELFF	TGTGCCAGCAGCGAGAGGGGGCCGTTCACCGGGGAGCTGTTTTTT
TRBJ2-1	-	many	TRBV20-1	CSAATEDTTIAIRSNEQFF	TGCAGTGCTGCGACGGAGGATACGACAATAGCTATCAGGTCCAATGAGCAGTTCTTC
TRBJ1-6	-	many	TRBV5-1	CASSKETDSPLHF	TGCGCCAGCAGCAAAGAGACAGATTCACCCCTCCACTTT
TRBJ2-5	-	many	TRBV28	CASSSRQGREETQYF	TGTGCCAGCAGTTCCCGACAGGGGAGGGAAGAGACCCAGTACTTC
TRBJ1-4	TRBD1	-	TRBV20-1	CSASYRGGLNEKLFF	TGCAGTGCTAGCTACAGGGGGGGACTTAATGAAAAACTGTTTTTT
TRBJ2-3	TRBD1	-	TRBV6-4	CASSGNPGQGTDTQYF	TGTGCCAGCAGTGGAAATCCGGGACAGGGGACAGATACGCAGTATTTT
TRBJ1-2	-	-	TRBV11-2	CASSLDPAAIYGYTF	TGTGCCAGCAGCTTAGATCCCGCGGCTATCTATGGCTACACCTTC
TRBJ2-5	-	many	TRBV5-1	CASTRTDSQETQYF	TGCGCCAGCACCAGGACAGACTCGCAAGAGACCCAGTACTTC
TRBJ2-1	-	many	TRBV27	CASSLYRGYEQFF	TGTGCCAGCAGTTTATACCGGGGCTATGAGCAGTTCTTC
TRBJ2-7	TRBD2	many	TRBV5-1	CASSWTSGAYEQYF	TGCGCCAGCAGCTGGACTAGCGGGGCCTACGAGCAGTACTTC
TRBJ2-1	TRBD2	many	TRBV20-1	CSAVRLAASYNEQFF	TGCAGTGCTGTGCGACTAGCGGCGTCCTACAATGAGCAGTTCTTC
TRBJ2-1	TRBD2	many	TRBV7-8	CASSQGLALEQFF	TGTGCCAGCAGCCAGGGACTAGCCCTAGAGCAGTTCTTC
TRBJ2-2	-	many	TRBV27	CASSMGGATGELFF	TGTGCCAGCAGTATGGGGGGGGCCACCGGGGAGCTGTTTTTT
TRBJ2-7	TRBD2	few	TRBV20-1	CSATGGMRGSHEQYF	TGCAGTGCGACGGGGGGGATGCGGGGGAGTCACGAGCAGTACTTC
TRBJ2-3	-	many	TRBV5-1	CASSLGQGQLIHTQYF	TGCGCCAGCAGCTTGGGGCAGGGCCAATTGATCCATACGCAGTATTTT
TRBJ2-7	TRBD2	many	TRBV3-1	CASSHAGTSLSYEQYF	TGTGCCAGCAGCCACGCTGGGACTAGCCTTTCCTACGAGCAGTACTTC
TRBJ2-1	TRBD1	many	TRBV5-1	CASSLARNRGPSSYNEQFF	TGCGCCAGCAGCTTGGCCCGCAACAGGGGGCCCAGCTCCTACAATGAGCAGTTCTTC
TRBJ1-2	-	many	TRBV5-5	CASSLGPSPGGPYGYTF	TGTGCCAGCAGCTTGGGCCCTTCCCCGGGAGGCCCTTATGGCTACACCTTC
TRBJ1-2	TRBD1	many	TRBV20-1	CSARPLRGHLGGYTF	TGCAGTGCTAGGCCCCTCAGGGGGCATTTGGGGGGCTACACCTTC
TRBJ1-2	-	many	TRBV5-1	CASSLGDKRYYGYTF	TGCGCCAGCAGCTTGGGGGACAAACGGTACTATGGCTACACCTTC
TRBJ2-3	TRBD2	-	TRBV20-1	CSARDPGLAGGRGTDTQYF	TGCAGTGCTAGAGATCCGGGACTAGCGGGAGGGCGGGGAACAGATACGCAGTATTTT
TRBJ1-2	-	-	TRBV5-1	CASSSGPTTGGYTF	TGCGCCAGCAGCTCTGGCCCTACGACGGGCGGCTACACCTTC
TRBJ1-1	TRBD1	few	TRBV20-1	CSAHARDRVTEAFF	TGCAGTGCTCACGCCCGGGACAGGGTCACTGAAGCTTTCTTT
TRBJ1-5	-	-	TRBV20-1	CSARGGNQHQHF	TGCAGTGCTAGAGGGGGAAATCAGCACCAGCATTTT
TRBJ1-2	-	many	TRBV20-1	CSVPIRQDNYGYTF	TGCAGTGTTCCCATCCGACAGGACAACTATGGCTACACCTTC
TRBJ1-2	-	-	TRBV29-1	CSVWGHGYTF	TGCAGCGTTTGGGGACATGGCTACACCTTC
TRBJ2-1	TRBD2	many	TRBV10-3	CAISEGLAGGSKQFF	TGTGCCATCAGTGAAGGGCTAGCGGGTGGGTCTAAGCAGTTCTTC
TRBJ2-1	-	few	TRBV6-6	CASSIAGLSLSYNEQFF	TGTGCCAGCAGTATTGCTGGACTTTCCCTCTCCTACAATGAGCAGTTCTTC
TRBJ1-1	-	few	TRBV10-3	CAISDPKTDTEAFF	TGTGCCATCAGTGATCCCAAAACGGACACTGAAGCTTTCTTT
TRBJ2-5	TRBD2	many	TRBV20-1	CSGWTSFLGTQYF	TGCAGTGGCTGGACTAGCTTCTTAGGGACCCAGTACTTC
TRBJ2-1	TRBD2	many	TRBV3-1	CASSPFSGSGSNEQFF	TGTGCCAGCAGCCCATTTAGCGGGAGTGGCTCCAATGAGCAGTTCTTC